A single sample gave rise to the 11 T cell receptor beta chains below, sequenced in a study of radiation and T cells in renal cell carcinoma. Time point: blood 2 weeks post-SBRT. Treatment here: 15 Gy SBRT to primary tumor, nephrectomy 4 weeks later. TCRdb's copy holds only in-frame clones and misses some; the assay was immunoSEQ multiplex PCR. The data contain tens of thousands of clones, approximately 86% of them singletons. This sample comprised blood, obtained from a patient whose treatment included radiotherapy and nephrectomy. The source of these receptors is a woman in her 50s with renal cell carcinoma.

The chain combines TRBV6-6 with TRBJ2-3; weak D call: TRBD1 (5 bases). Germline assignment: CDR1 MNHNY and CDR2 SVGAGI (reference sequence). This CDR3 has 14 residues. The germline V and J ends were trimmed by 3 bases and 3 bases, with 10 bases remaining between them. CDR3 nucleotides: TGTGCCAGCAGTTATAGGGGTGGTACAGATACGCAGTATTTT. This codes for CASSYRGGTDTQYF.

The V and J genes are TRBV21-1 and TRBJ2-5. TRBV21-1 is deemed a pseudogene. The CDR3 runs 14 residues. CDR3 nucleotides: TGTGCCAGCCCACACTCTATGCTTGGAGAGACCCAGTACTTC. Encoded protein: CASPHSMLGETQYF.

The chain employs TRBV7-2 and TRBJ2-1; 9 bases are a match to TRBD1. Germline CDR1 is SGHTA and CDR2 is FQGNSA. V lost 1 base, J lost 6 bases, and 4 bases stayed unmatched. This CDR3 is built from 15 residues. DNA of the CDR3: TGTGCCAGCAGCTTAGGGACAGGGGCTGCCAATGAGCAGTTCTTC. This encodes CASSLGTGAANEQFF. Supplemented by reference TRBV7-2 and TRBJ2-1, the full variable domain reads GAGVSQSPSNKVTEKGKDVELRCDPISGHTALYWYRQSLGQGLEFLIYFQGNSAPDKSGLPSDRFSAERTGGSVSTLTIQRTQQEDSAVYLCASSLGTGAANEQFFGPGTRLTVL.

The rearrangement links TRBV9 to TRBJ1-1; D is possibly TRBD1 (6 bases). The V and J ends lost 4 bases and 3 bases respectively, with 16 bases between them. Germline CDR1 and CDR2: SGDLS and YYNGEE. CDR3 length equals 15 residues. CDR3 nucleotides: TGTGCCAGCAGCCCCCCACAGGGTTGGTACACTGAAGCTTTCTTT. It is translated as CASSPPQGWYTEAFF.

The CDR3 is CASSPRLAGGTGETQYF. CDR3 bases: TGCGCCAGCAGCCCCCGGTTAGCGGGGGGGACAGGGGAGACCCAGTACTTC. The chain employs TRBV5-1 and TRBJ2-5; 11 bases are shared with TRBD2. Germline V gene data show CDR1 as SGHRS and CDR2 as YFSETQ. The CDR3 is 17 amino acids. V lost 4 bases to trimming and J lost 5 bases; unmatched junction nucleotides: 13.

The rearrangement links TRBV18 to TRBJ1-4; D ambiguous. Trimming removed 3 bases from V and 3 bases from J, with 5 bases in between. CDR1 is KGHSH, CDR2 LQKENI, per germline. The CDR3 consists of 13 residues. CDR3: CASSPAPNEKLFF. CDR3 sequence (DNA): TGTGCCAGCTCACCGGCTCCTAATGAAAAACTGTTTTTT.

The rearrangement joins TRBV19 to TRBJ2-5, with 9 bases aligning to TRBD2. Trimming cost V 0 bases and J 0 bases; bases outside gene matches: 5. The CDR3 loop spans 17 amino acids. CDR1 is LNHDA, CDR2 SQIVND, per germline (reference sequence). The CDR3 DNA reads as TGTGCCAGTAGTATAGATACAGCGGGAGGAAACCAAGAGACCCAGTACTTC. Residues: CASSIDTAGGNQETQYF.

The rearrangement links TRBV29-1 to TRBJ2-7; 10 bases agree with TRBD2. Per germline, CDR1 SQVTM and CDR2 ANQGSEA. The CDR3 is 13 residues long. V lost 8 bases and J lost 0; bases outside the gene matches: 4. As DNA, the CDR3 is TGCAGCACCCGGACTAGCGGCTCCTACGAGCAGTACTTC. Its protein product is CSTRTSGSYEQYF.

This chain links TRBV7-9 with TRBJ2-2; D not resolved. CDR1 is SEHNR and CDR2 is FQNEAQ in the germline V gene (reference sequence). CDR3 length: 11 amino acids. V dropped 5 bases and J dropped 8 bases, with 6 bases sitting between them. The CDR3 spells CASSLLGELFF. The CDR3 DNA sequence: TGTGCCAGCAGCCTATTGGGGGAGCTGTTTTTT.

J is TRBJ2-1 and V is TRBV19; 10 positions agree with TRBD2. The V gene end was trimmed by 0 bases and the J gene end by 5 bases; junction bases not matched to a gene: 10. Germline CDR1 and CDR2: LNHDA and SQIVND (reference sequence). The CDR3 covers 18 residues. The CDR3 protein is CASSIEASGRVPDNEQFF. The CDR3, as DNA: TGTGCCAGTAGTATAGAGGCTAGCGGGAGAGTCCCCGACAATGAGCAGTTCTTC.

This chain links TRBV6-5 with TRBJ2-7; D is unclear. V was clipped by 6 bases and J by 2 bases, with 8 bases between them. This CDR3 has 12 residues. From germline, CDR1 is MNHEY and CDR2 SVGAGI. The CDR3, as DNA: TGTGCCAGCAGCCACGTAACCTACGAGCAGTACTTC. Its translation: CASSHVTYEQYF.